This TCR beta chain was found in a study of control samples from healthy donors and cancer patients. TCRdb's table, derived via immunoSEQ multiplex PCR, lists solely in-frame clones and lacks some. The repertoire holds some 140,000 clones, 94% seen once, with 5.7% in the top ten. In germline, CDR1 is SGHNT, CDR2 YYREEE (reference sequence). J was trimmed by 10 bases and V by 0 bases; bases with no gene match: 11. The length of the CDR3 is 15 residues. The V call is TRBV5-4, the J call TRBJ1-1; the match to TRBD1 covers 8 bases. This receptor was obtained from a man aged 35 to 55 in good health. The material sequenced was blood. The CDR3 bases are TGTGCCAGCAGCTTGGGTACGACAGGGGTGGATGGAGCTTTCTTT. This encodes CASSLGTTGVDGAFF.